The source of this T cell receptor (beta chain) is a study of shared clonotypes between healthy human individuals. Overall study: Sampling drew on donors who were a couple of women and a few men aged 18 to 49.

With respect to this clone: Antigen: not known. Other nucleotide sequences in the sample specify the same CDR3.

V was trimmed by 0 bases and J by 5 bases, leaving 10 bases between them. The CDR3 sequence is 14 residues long. CDR1 and CDR2 (germline): WNHNN, SYGVQD (reference sequence). Profiling relied on immunoSEQ multiplex PCR, and the TCRdb table lists in-frame clones only, not all of them. There are 980,000 or so clones in the sample; approximately 80% occur only once, and about 1.5% lies in the top ten. Study-level findings and limits: Researchers sampled only blood; tissue repertoires likely differ. The study found roughly 5.3% of naive CD4 clonotypes shared across a handful of donors.

Sequencing was performed on memory CD4+ T cells sorted from blood. Subset meaning: CD45RA-negative fraction. The chain combines TRBV10-1 with TRBJ2-5, with TRBD2 as a possible D gene (6 bases). The source of this sequence is a man aged 18 to 29 in good health. CDR3 protein: CASSESRGRETQYF. The CDR3 DNA reads TGCGCCAGCAGTGAGTCAAGAGGGAGGGAGACCCAGTACTTC.